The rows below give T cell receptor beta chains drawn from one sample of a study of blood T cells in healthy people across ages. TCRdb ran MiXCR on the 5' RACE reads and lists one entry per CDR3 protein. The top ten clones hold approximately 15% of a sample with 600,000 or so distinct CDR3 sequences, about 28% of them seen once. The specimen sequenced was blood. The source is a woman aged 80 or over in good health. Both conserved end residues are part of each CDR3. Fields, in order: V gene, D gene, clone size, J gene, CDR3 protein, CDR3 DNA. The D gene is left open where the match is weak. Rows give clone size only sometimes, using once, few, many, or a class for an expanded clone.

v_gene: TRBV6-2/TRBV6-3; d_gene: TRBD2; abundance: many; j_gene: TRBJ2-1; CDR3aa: CASSYLGGYNEQFF; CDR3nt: TGTGCCAGCAGTTACCTCGGGGGGTACAATGAGCAGTTCTTC
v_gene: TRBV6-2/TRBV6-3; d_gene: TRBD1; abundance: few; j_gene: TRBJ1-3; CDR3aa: CASIPTGADRNTIYF; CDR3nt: TGTGCCAGCATTCCGACAGGGGCCGATCGCAACACCATATATTTT
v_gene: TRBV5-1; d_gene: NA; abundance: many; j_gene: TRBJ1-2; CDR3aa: CASSLEAQGNDGYTF; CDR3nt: TGCGCCAGCAGCTTGGAGGCGCAGGGTAATGATGGCTACACCTTC
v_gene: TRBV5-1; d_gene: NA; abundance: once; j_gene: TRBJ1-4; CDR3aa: CASSLDEGRRGEKLFF; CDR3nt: TGCGCCAGCAGCTTGGATGAGGGGCGGAGAGGGGAAAAACTGTTTTTT
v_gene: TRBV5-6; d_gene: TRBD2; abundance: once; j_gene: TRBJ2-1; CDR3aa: CASSRDPGLELNEQFF; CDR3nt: TGTGCCAGCAGCCGAGATCCGGGACTAGAACTCAATGAGCAGTTCTTC
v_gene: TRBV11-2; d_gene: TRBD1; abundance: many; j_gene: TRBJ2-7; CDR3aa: CASRYRGQGIYEQYF; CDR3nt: TGTGCCAGCAGGTACAGAGGACAGGGTATATACGAGCAGTACTTC
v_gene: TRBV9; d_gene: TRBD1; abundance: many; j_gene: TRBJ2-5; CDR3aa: CASSVLLDRHARETQYF; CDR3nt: TGTGCCAGCAGCGTACTCTTGGACAGGCATGCGCGGGAGACCCAGTACTTC
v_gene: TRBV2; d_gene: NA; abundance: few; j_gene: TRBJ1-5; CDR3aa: CASSADSYNQPQHF; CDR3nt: TGTGCCAGCAGTGCGGACAGCTACAATCAGCCCCAGCATTTT
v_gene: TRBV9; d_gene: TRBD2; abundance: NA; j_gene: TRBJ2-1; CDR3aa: CASTKLAGIDNEQFF; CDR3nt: TGTGCCAGCACTAAACTAGCGGGGATCGACAATGAGCAGTTCTTC
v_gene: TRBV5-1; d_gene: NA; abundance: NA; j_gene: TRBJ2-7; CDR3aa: CASSFLGGTYEQYF; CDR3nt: TGCGCCAGCAGCTTCTTGGGAGGTACCTACGAGCAGTACTTC
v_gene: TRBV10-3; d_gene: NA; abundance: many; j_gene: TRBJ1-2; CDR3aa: CAIMGGAGGYTF; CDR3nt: TGTGCCATCATGGGGGGGGCCGGTGGCTACACCTTC
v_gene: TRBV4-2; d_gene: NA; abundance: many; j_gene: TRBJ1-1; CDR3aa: CASSLNPNMNTEAFF; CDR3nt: TGTGCCAGCAGCCTAAACCCCAACATGAACACTGAAGCTTTCTTT
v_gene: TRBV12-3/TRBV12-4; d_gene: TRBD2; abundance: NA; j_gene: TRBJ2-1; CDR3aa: CASSLPTSGGVNEQVF; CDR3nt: TGTGCCAGCAGTTTGCCCACTAGCGGGGGGGTTAATGAGCAGGTCTTC
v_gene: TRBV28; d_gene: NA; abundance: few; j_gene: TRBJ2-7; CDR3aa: CASSLRDGYYEQYF; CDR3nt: TGTGCCAGCAGTTTACGGGACGGATACTACGAGCAGTACTTC
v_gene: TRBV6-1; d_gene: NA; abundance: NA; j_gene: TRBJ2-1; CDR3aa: CASCGGGILSEQFF; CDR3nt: TGTGCCAGCTGTGGTGGCGGGATACTGAGTGAGCAGTTCTTC
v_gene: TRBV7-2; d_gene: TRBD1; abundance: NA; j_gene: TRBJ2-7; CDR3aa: CANSPWGGQGYEQYF; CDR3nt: TGTGCCAACAGCCCGTGGGGGGGACAGGGATACGAGCAGTACTTC
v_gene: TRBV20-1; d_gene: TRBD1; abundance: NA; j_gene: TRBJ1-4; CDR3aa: CSAETGAGGNEKLFF; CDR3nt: TGCAGTGCTGAAACAGGGGCCGGGGGTAATGAAAAACTGTTTTTT
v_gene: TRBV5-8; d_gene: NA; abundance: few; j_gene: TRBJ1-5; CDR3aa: CASSLEGLRSNQPQHF; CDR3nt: TGTGCCAGCAGCTTGGAGGGGTTACGGAGCAATCAGCCCCAGCATTTT
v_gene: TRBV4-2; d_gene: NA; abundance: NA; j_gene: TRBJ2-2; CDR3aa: CASSQDPGGHGERFF; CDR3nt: TGTGCCAGCAGCCAAGACCCGGGGGGCCACGGGGAGCGGTTTTTT
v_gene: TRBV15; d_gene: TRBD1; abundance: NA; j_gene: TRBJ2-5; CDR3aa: CATSNGQGGETQYF; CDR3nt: TGTGCCACCAGCAACGGACAGGGCGGAGAGACCCAGTACTTC
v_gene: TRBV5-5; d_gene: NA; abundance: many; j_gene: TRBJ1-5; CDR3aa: CASSLEPYSNQPQHF; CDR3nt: TGTGCCAGCAGCTTGGAACCCTATAGCAATCAGCCCCAGCATTTT
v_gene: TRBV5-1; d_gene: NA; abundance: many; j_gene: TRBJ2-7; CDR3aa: CASARDRTYEQYF; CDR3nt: TGCGCCAGTGCTAGAGACAGGACCTACGAGCAGTACTTC
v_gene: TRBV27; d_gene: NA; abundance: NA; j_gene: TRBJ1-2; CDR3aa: CASSFQEGANYGYTF; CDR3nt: TGTGCCAGCAGTTTCCAAGAGGGTGCTAACTATGGCTACACCTTC
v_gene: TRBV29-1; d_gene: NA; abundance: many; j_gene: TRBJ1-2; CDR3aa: CSVRKTGTDGYTF; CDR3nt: TGCAGCGTTAGGAAAACCGGGACCGACGGCTACACCTTC
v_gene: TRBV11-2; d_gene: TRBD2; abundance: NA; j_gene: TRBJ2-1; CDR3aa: CASSQQGLAADEQFF; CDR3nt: TGTGCCAGCAGCCAACAAGGCCTAGCGGCGGACGAGCAGTTCTTC
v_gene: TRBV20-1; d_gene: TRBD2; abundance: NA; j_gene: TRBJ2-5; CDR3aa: CSASGLAGGQQTQYF; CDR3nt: TGCAGTGCTTCGGGACTAGCGGGGGGGCAACAGACCCAGTACTTC
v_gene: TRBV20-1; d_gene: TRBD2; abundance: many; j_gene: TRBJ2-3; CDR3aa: CSARFPSGGRDTQYF; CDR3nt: TGCAGTGCAAGGTTCCCTAGCGGGGGGCGAGATACGCAGTATTTT
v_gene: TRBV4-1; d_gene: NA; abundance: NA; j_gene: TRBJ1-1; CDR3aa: CASSQVPGNTEAFF; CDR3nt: TGCGCCAGCAGCCAAGTACCGGGGAACACTGAAGCTTTCTTT
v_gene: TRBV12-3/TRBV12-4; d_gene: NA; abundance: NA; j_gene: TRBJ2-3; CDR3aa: CASSLLGRTDAEYF; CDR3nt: TGTGCCAGCAGTTTACTGGGGAGGACAGATGCGGAGTATTTT
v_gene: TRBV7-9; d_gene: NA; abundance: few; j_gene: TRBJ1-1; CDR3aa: CASSLEGSNFF; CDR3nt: TGTGCCAGCAGCTTGGAGGGGAGTAATTTCTTT
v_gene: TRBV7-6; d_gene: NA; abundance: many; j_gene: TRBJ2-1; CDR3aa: CASSSEDEQFF; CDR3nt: TGTGCCAGCAGCTCAGAGGATGAGCAGTTCTTC
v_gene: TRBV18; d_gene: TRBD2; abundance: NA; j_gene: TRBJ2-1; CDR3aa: CASSPKRGAGNEQFF; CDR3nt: TGTGCCAGCTCCCCAAAGCGGGGGGCCGGGAATGAGCAGTTCTTC
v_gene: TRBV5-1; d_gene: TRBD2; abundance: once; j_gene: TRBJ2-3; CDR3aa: CASSLARAGDADTQYF; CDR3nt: TGCGCCAGCAGCTTGGCTCGAGCGGGAGACGCAGATACGCAGTATTTT
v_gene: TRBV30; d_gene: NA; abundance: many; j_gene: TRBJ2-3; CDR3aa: CAWSVGQTDTQYF; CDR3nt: TGTGCCTGGAGTGTAGGGCAGACAGATACGCAGTATTTT
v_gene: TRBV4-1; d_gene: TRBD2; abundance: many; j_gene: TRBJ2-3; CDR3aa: CASNQVPGGHADTQYF; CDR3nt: TGCGCCAGCAACCAAGTACCGGGGGGGCACGCAGATACGCAGTATTTT
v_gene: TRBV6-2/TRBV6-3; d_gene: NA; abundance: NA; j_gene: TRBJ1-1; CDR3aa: CASRLRGTITEAFF; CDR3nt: TGTGCCAGCAGACTGCGCGGTACGATAACTGAAGCTTTCTTT
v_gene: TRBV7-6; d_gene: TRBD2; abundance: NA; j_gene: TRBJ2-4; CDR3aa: CASSLSGAYYNEQYF; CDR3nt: TGTGCCAGCAGCCTAAGCGGGGCATATTACAATGAGCAGTACTTC
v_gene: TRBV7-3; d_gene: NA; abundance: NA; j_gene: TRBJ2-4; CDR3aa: CASSLMMGAEQYF; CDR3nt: TGTGCCAGCAGCTTAATGATGGGGGCGGAGCAGTACTTC
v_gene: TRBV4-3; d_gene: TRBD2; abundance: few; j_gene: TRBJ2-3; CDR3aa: CASSQGERGSDTQYF; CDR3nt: TGCGCCAGCAGCCAGGGTGAGCGGGGCTCAGATACGCAGTATTTT
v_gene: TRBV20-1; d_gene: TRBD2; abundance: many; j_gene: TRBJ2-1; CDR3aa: CSARDTSGGYNEQFF; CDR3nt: TGCAGTGCTAGAGACACTAGCGGGGGCTACAATGAGCAGTTCTTC
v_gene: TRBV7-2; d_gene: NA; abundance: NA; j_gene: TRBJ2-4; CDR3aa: CASSSGPGTGGGSGQYF; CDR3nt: TGTGCCAGCAGCTCCGGACCCGGGACCGGAGGTGGCTCTGGGCAGTACTTC
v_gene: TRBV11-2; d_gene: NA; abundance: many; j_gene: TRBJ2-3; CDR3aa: CASSKFPRDTRTDTQYF; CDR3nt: TGTGCCAGCAGCAAATTCCCCCGGGACACCCGCACAGATACGCAGTATTTT
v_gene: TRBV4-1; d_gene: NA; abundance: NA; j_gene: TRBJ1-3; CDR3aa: CASSPSTPSSGNTIYF; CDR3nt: TGCGCCAGCAGCCCCTCGACCCCGAGCTCTGGAAACACCATATATTTT
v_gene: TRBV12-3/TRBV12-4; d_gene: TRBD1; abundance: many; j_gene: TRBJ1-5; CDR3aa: CASSVTGGGNQPQHF; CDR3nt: TGTGCCAGCAGCGTTACAGGGGGTGGCAATCAGCCCCAGCATTTT
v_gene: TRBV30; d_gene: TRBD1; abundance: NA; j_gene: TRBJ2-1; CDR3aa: CAWSVRLRDRGHEQFF; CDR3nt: TGTGCCTGGAGTGTACGTCTCCGGGACAGGGGCCACGAGCAGTTCTTC